A single sample is the source of the 6 T cell receptor beta chains below, sequenced in a study of identical twins. Via MiXCR, TCRdb re-called the 5' RACE reads, giving one row per CDR3 protein. The profile shows 1.5 million to 2 million distinct CDR3 sequences, about 32% of them singletons. Sequenced sample: cord blood. All receptors derive from a newborn girl in good health.

This clonotype was counted only a few times. The chain links TRBV20-1 to TRBJ1-2, with D unclear. CDR1 is DFQATT, CDR2 SNEGSKA, per germline (reference sequence). The CDR3 extends over 13 amino acids. V was cut by 5 bases and J by 5 bases, with 15 bases left in between. The CDR3 DNA reads TGCAGTGCTGCCACGACAATAGGGTATGGCTACACCTTC. This translates into CSAATTIGYGYTF.

The chain uses TRBV28 and TRBJ2-4, with TRBD2 matching 7 bases. Germline CDR1 is MDHEN and CDR2 is SYDVKM. The length of the CDR3 is 16 residues. The V segment lost 3 bases and the J segment 2 bases; nucleotides outside the gene matches: 7. The CDR3, as DNA: TGTGCCAGCAGTTTGGATCGGGAGGCGACCAAAAACATTCAGTACTTC. Encoded protein: CASSLDREATKNIQYF. The variable domain in full, completed from reference TRBV28 and TRBJ2-4, reads DVKVTQSSRYLVKRTGEKVFLECVQDMDHENMFWYRQDPGLGLRLIYFSYDVKMKEKGDIPEGYSVSREKKERFSLILESASTNQTSMYLCASSLDREATKNIQYFGAGTRLSVL.

The rearrangement uses TRBV28 and TRBJ2-5; perhaps TRBD1 as D (5 bases). Trimming stripped 4 bases from V and 11 bases from J, with 29 bases between. The CDR3 runs to 17 residues. Germline-derived CDR1 and CDR2 are MDHEN and SYDVKM. The CDR3 coding sequence is TGTGCCAGCAGTTCGGGCCGCTTAATGGGGCCTTACAATGAGCAGTACTTC. Translation gives CASSSGRLMGPYNEQYF.

This clonotype came up a few times. This chain uses TRBV6-1 with TRBJ2-7; 12 bases agree with TRBD2. This CDR3 is 17 amino acids long. Germline V lookup: CDR1 MNHNS, CDR2 SASEGT. V lost 3 bases and J lost 3; bases outside the gene matches: 9. The CDR3 here is CASSDRVTTSGGYEQYF. In nucleotides, the CDR3 is TGTGCCAGCAGTGATAGGGTAACGACTAGCGGGGGCTACGAGCAGTACTTC.

V and J are TRBV20-1 and TRBJ1-5; D might be TRBD1 (6 bases). The ends were cut back, 3 bases at V and 0 bases at J, with 18 bases in the middle. CDR3 length equals 17 residues. The germline V gene encodes CDR1 DFQATT and CDR2 SNEGSKA (reference sequence). The CDR3 DNA reads as TGCAGTGCTAGCAGGGGACACCCACTCAATAGCAATCAGCCCCAGCATTTT. This translates into CSASRGHPLNSNQPQHF.

The chain couples TRBV27 to TRBJ2-7; D not resolved. Germline-derived CDR1 and CDR2 are MNHEY and SMNVEV (reference sequence). With 5 bases removed from V and 0 bases from J, the gap between germline ends came to 11 bases. The CDR3 sequence is 14 residues long. CDR3: CASSRAGYSYEQYF. CDR3 DNA: TGTGCCAGCAGTCGGGCAGGCTACTCCTACGAGCAGTACTTC.